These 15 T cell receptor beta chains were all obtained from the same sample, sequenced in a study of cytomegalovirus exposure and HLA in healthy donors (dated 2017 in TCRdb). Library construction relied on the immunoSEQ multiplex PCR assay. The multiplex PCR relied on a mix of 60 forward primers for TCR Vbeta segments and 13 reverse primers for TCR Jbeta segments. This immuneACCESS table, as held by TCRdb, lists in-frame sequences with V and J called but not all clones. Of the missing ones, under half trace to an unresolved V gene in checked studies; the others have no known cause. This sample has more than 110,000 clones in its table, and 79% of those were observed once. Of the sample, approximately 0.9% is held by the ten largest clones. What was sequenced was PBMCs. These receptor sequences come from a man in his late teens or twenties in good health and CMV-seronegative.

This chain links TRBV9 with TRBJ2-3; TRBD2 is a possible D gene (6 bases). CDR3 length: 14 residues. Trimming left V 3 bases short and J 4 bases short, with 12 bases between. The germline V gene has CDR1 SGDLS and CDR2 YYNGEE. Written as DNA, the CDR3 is TGTGCCAGCAGCGCCACCGGGACTTCAGATACGCAGTATTTT. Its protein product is CASSATGTSDTQYF.

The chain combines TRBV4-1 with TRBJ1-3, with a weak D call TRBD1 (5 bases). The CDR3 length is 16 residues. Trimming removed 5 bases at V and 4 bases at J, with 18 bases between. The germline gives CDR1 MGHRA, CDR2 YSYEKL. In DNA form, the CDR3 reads TGCGCCAGCAGCTATAGAGAAGGGGAATCAGGAAACACCATATATTTT. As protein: CASSYREGESGNTIYF.

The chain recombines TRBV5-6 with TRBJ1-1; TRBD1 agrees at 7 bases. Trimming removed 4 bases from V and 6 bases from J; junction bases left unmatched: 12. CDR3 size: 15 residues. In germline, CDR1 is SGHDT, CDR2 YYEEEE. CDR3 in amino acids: CASSGRQGNIPEAFF. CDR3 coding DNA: TGTGCCAGCAGCGGCCGACAGGGAAATATCCCTGAAGCTTTCTTT.

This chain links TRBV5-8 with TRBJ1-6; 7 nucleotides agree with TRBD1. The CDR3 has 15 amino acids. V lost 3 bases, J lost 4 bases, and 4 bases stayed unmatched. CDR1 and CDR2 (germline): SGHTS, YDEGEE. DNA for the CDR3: TGTGCCAGCAGCTCCCGCAGGGGGTATAATTCACCCCTCCACTTT. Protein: CASSSRRGYNSPLHF.

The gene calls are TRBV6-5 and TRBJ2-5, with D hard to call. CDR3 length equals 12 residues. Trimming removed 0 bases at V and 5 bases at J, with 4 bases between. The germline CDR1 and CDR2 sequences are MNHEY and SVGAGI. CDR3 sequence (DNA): TGTGCCAGCAGTTACTCCGGGGAGACCCAGTACTTC. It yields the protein CASSYSGETQYF.

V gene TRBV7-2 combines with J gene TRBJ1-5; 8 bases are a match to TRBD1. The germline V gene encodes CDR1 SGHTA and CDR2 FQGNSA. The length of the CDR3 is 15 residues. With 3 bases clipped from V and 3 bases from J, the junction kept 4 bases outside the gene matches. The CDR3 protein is CASSFRTGYNQPQHF. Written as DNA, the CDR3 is TGTGCCAGCAGCTTTCGGACAGGGTACAATCAGCCCCAGCATTTT.

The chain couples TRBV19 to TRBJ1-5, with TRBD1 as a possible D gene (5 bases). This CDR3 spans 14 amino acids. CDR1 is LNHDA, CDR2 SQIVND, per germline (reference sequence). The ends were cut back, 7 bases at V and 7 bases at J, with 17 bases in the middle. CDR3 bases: TGTGCCAGTACGGGGGGGGAGAGGGCGCAGCCCCAGCATTTT. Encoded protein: CASTGGERAQPQHF.

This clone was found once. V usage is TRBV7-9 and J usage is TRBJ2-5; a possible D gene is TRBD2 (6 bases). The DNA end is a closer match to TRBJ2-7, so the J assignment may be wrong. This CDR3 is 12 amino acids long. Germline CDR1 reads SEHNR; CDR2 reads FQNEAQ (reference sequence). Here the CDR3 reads CASSSGLYEQYF. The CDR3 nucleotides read TGTGCCAGCAGCTCGGGACTCTACGAGCAGTACTTC.

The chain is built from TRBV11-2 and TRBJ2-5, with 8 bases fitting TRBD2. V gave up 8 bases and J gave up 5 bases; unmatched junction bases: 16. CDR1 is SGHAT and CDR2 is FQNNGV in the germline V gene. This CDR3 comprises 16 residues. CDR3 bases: TGTGCCAGCCGGAATCCAGCCGGGACTAGAGGCGAGACCCAGTACTTC. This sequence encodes CASRNPAGTRGETQYF.

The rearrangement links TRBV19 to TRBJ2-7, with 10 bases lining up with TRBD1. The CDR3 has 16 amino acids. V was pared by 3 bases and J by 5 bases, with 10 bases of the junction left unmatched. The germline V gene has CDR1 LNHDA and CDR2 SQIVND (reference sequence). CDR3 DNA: TGTGCCAGTAGTATCTCCGGGACAGGGGTGAGGGACGAGCAGTACTTC. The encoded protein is CASSISGTGVRDEQYF.

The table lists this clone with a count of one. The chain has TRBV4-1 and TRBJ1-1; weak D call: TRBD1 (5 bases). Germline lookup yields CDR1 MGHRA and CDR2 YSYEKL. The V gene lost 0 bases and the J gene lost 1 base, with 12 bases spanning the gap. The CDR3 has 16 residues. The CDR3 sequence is CASSQEPGRQNTEAFF. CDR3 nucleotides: TGCGCCAGCAGCCAAGAGCCAGGGAGGCAGAACACTGAAGCTTTCTTT.

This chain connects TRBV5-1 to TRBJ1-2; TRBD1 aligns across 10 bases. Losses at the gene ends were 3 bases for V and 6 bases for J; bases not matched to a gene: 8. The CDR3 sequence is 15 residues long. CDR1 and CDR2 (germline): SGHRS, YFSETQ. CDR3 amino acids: CASSYGQGDSDGYTF. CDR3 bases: TGCGCCAGCAGCTACGGACAGGGGGATTCGGATGGCTACACCTTC.

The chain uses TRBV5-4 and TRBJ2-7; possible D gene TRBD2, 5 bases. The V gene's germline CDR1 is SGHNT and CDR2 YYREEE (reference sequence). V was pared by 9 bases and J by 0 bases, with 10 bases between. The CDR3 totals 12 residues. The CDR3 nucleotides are TGTGCCATGAGAGGGAACTCCTACGAGCAGTACTTC. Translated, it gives CAMRGNSYEQYF.

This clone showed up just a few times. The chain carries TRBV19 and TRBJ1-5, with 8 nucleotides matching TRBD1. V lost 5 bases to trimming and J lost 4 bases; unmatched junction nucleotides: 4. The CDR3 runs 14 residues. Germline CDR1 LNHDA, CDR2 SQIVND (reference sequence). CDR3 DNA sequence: TGTGCCAGTAGTTTTAGGACAGGGAATCAGCCCCAGCATTTT. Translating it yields CASSFRTGNQPQHF.

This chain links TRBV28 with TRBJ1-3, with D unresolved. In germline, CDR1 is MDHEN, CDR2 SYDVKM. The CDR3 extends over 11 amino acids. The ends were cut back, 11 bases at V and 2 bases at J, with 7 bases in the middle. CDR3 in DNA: TGTGCCTCCGGGACTGGAAACACCATATATTTT. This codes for CASGTGNTIYF.